This TCR beta chain was found in a study of blood T cell repertoires in COVID-19. Study at large: COVID-19 samples from acute and convalescent phases originated in the United States, Italy and Spain. From T cells, B-cell-depleted T cells, or PBMCs came the material, which was cDNA or gDNA.

Original analysis: From reference gene primer amplification, estimates of nucleated cell counts were derived. Using immunoSEQ multiplex PCR, the repertoire was profiled, and TCRdb retains in-frame clones only, with some absent. That table gives V, J and clone size, and the DNA gave D and trimming. The sample holds a few hundred thousand clones, approximately 86% seen once. Per germline, CDR1 MNHEY and CDR2 SMNVEV (reference sequence). V lost 3 bases and J 3 bases, leaving 7 bases between the germline ends. The CDR3 sequence is 13 residues long. The chain employs TRBV27 and TRBJ2-3; no definite D call. The sample was peripheral blood. The origin of this receptor is a man older than 75 with acute or convalescent COVID-19. In DNA form, the CDR3 reads TGTGCCAGCAGTTTCTCCGGGACAGATACGCAGTATTTT. Translating gives CASSFSGTDTQYF.